One sample yielded the 22 T cell receptor beta chains listed below, sequenced in a study of control samples from healthy donors and cancer patients. This table comes from immunoSEQ multiplex PCR, and its TCRdb copy is limited to in-frame clones, with some not included. Of some 94,000 clones listed, about 89% are singletons. Sequencing input: PBMCs. These receptors were collected from a woman between 45 and 65 years old with colorectal cancer.

This clone was picked up a small number of times. The gene calls are TRBV7-2 and TRBJ1-2, with a tentative D call TRBD1 (6 bases). The V gene lost 5 bases and the J gene lost 3 bases, with 10 bases spanning the gap. This CDR3 is 13 amino acids long. CDR1 is SGHTA, CDR2 FQGNSA, per germline. CDR3 amino acids: CASSVRTDYGYTF. CDR3 sequence (DNA): TGTGCCAGCAGCGTGAGGACAGACTATGGCTACACCTTC.

V gene TRBV2 combines with J gene TRBJ2-1; D may correspond to TRBD1 or TRBD2 (6 bases each). There are 13 residues in the CDR3. V shed 8 bases and J shed 4 bases, with 12 bases lying between them. From germline, CDR1 is SNHLY and CDR2 FYNNEI. CDR3 in DNA: TGTGCCAGCGGGGGGCAGGGGTACAATGAGCAGTTCTTC. The encoded protein is CASGGQGYNEQFF.

The rearrangement joins TRBV5-1 to TRBJ1-1, with TRBD1 matching 8 bases. Germline-derived CDR1 and CDR2 are SGHRS and YFSETQ. The CDR3 totals 13 residues. Trimming removed 2 bases from V and 7 bases from J; junction bases left unmatched: 4. The CDR3 region has the DNA TGCGCCAGCAGCTTAGGACAGGGCAATGAAGCTTTCTTT. Amino acid sequence: CASSLGQGNEAFF. The full variable domain, with the rest looked up from reference TRBV5-1 and TRBJ1-1, is KAGVTQTPRYLIKTRGQQVTLSCSPISGHRSVSWYQQTPGQGLQFLFEYFSETQRNKGNFPGRFSGRQFSNSRSEMNVSTLELGDSALYLCASSLGQGNEAFFGQGTRLTVV.

V is TRBV7-8 and J is TRBJ1-1; TRBD1 is a possible D gene (5 bases). The length of the CDR3 is 13 residues. Germline V gives CDR1 SGHVS, CDR2 FQNEAQ. V was cut by 5 bases and J by 5 bases, with 12 bases left in between. As DNA, the CDR3 is TGTGCCAGCAGCGTTCTCGGGGGTACTGAAGCTTTCTTT. Amino acid sequence: CASSVLGGTEAFF.

This clone was observed a single time. The chain carries TRBV6-1 and TRBJ2-5, with 10 nucleotides matching TRBD2. The germline CDR1 and CDR2 sequences are MNHNS and SASEGT. The junction had 9 bases not matched to a gene; V was cut back by 3 bases and J by 2 bases. CDR3 length: 17 amino acids. CDR3 protein: CASSDGQLAGSQETQYF. The CDR3 region has the DNA TGTGCCAGCAGTGACGGCCAACTAGCGGGGAGTCAAGAGACCCAGTACTTC.

J is TRBJ2-7 and V is TRBV10-3, with D unclear. Germline V CDR1 and CDR2: ENHRY, SYGVKD. V gave up 2 bases and J gave up 3 bases, with 5 bases separating them. The CDR3 runs 12 residues. In nucleotides, the CDR3 is TGTGCCATCAGTGAGAACAGCTACGAGCAGTACGTC. This encodes CAISENSYEQYV.

As to this clone: Mismatch with germline at one junction end may stem from a read error. The chain has TRBV15 and TRBJ2-5; D not certain. The CDR3 sequence is 12 residues long. Germline lookup yields CDR1 LNHNV and CDR2 YYDKDF (reference sequence). For the CDR3, the DNA is TGTGCCACCAGCAGAGATCAAGGGACCCAGTACTTC. It translates to CATSRDQGTQYF.

The chain has TRBV20-1 and TRBJ2-5, with D possibly TRBD2 on 6 matching bases. The CDR3 length is 11 residues. Germline V gene lookup returns CDR1 DFQATT and CDR2 SNEGSKA (reference sequence). Trimming took 7 bases from V and 0 from J, leaving 6 bases between them. The CDR3 is CSGEDQETQYF. Here the CDR3 DNA reads TGCAGTGGGGAGGACCAAGAGACCCAGTACTTC.

The V call is TRBV7-8, the J call TRBJ2-7; TRBD2 agrees at 13 bases. V was pared by 4 bases and J by 1 base, with 4 bases of the junction left unmatched. Per germline, CDR1 SGHVS and CDR2 FQNEAQ. The CDR3 covers 16 residues. CDR3 sequence (DNA): TGTGCCAGCAGCTACGGACTAGCGGGGGAGTCCTACGAGCAGTACGTC. Its protein product is CASSYGLAGESYEQYV.

This chain uses TRBV6-5 with TRBJ1-5, with 7 bases aligning to TRBD1. This CDR3 spans 15 amino acids. CDR1 is MNHEY, CDR2 SVGAGI, per germline. With V trimmed by 5 bases and J by 6 bases, 10 bases remained unmatched. Here the CDR3 DNA reads TGTGCCAGCAGTCGGACAGGCCCAGGTGGTCAGCCCCAGCATTTT. Protein sequence: CASSRTGPGGQPQHF.

J is TRBJ1-4 and V is TRBV30; D perhaps matches TRBD1 (6 bases). There are 13 residues in the CDR3. Trimming stripped 4 bases from V and 10 bases from J, with 16 bases between. Germline assignment: CDR1 GTSNPN and CDR2 SVGIG (reference sequence). The CDR3 DNA reads TGTGCCTGGACAGGGGACGGGGGAGGAAAACTGTTTTTT. This sequence encodes CAWTGDGGGKLFF.

V usage is TRBV5-6 and J usage is TRBJ1-5; TRBD1 agrees at 7 bases. The CDR3 spans 18 residues. V dropped 0 bases and J dropped 4; count of bases not matched to a gene: 13. CDR1 and CDR2 (germline): SGHDT, YYEEEE. The CDR3 nucleotides read TGTGCCAGCAGCTTGGCCCTCGGGGCAGGGGGAAGTAATCAGCCCCAGCATTTT. This translates into CASSLALGAGGSNQPQHF.

Concerning this clone: Different DNA sequences within this sample yield the same CDR3. This chain connects TRBV5-1 to TRBJ1-5; possible D gene TRBD1, 5 bases. The CDR3 sequence is 14 residues long. Looked up from germline, CDR1 is SGHRS and CDR2 is YFSETQ. Between the trimmed V and J ends, which lost 0 bases and 4 bases, there was a span of 8 bases. The DNA for the CDR3 is TGCGCCAGCAGCTTGGGGGACGGAAATCAGCCCCAGCATTTT. It specifies CASSLGDGNQPQHF.

CDR3 sequence: CASSYGARSSGNTIYF. The CDR3 bases are TGTGCCAGCAGTTACGGGGCCAGGTCCTCTGGAAACACCATATATTTT. The chain carries TRBV6-2 or TRBV6-3 and TRBJ1-3; a weak D match, TRBD1 (5 bases). This CDR3 comprises 16 residues. V was shortened by 2 bases and J by 0 bases, with 11 bases between the two germline ends. Germline V gene lookup returns CDR1 MNHEY and CDR2 SVGEGT.

CDR3 in DNA: TGTGCCAGCAGCCAGTCTCCCGCTCGGACTATCAACGAGACCCAGTACTTC. It translates to CASSQSPARTINETQYF. The chain has TRBV3-1 (or the pseudogene TRBV3-2) and TRBJ2-5; weak D call: TRBD2 (6 bases). CDR1 is LGHDT and CDR2 is YNNKEL in the germline V gene (reference sequence). The CDR3 runs 17 residues. Between the trimmed V and J ends, which lost 3 bases and 5 bases, there was a span of 22 bases.

The genes are TRBV11-3 and TRBJ2-3; TRBD2 matches at 7 bases. Germline CDR1 is SGHNT and CDR2 is YENEEA. This CDR3 has 13 amino acids. The V and J ends lost 1 base and 8 bases, in that order; junction bases with no gene match: 3. The chain's CDR3 is CASSLAPGGTQYF. CDR3 bases: TGTGCCAGCAGCTTAGCCCCGGGGGGTACGCAGTATTTT.

The chain couples TRBV28 to TRBJ1-6, with D unclear. Germline V gives CDR1 MDHEN, CDR2 SYDVKM. With 3 bases removed from V and 7 bases from J, the gap between germline ends came to 10 bases. This CDR3 comprises 14 residues. The CDR3 reads CASSFTDRNSPLHF. The DNA for the CDR3 is TGTGCCAGCAGTTTCACAGATAGAAATTCACCCCTCCACTTT.

The V call is TRBV30, the J call TRBJ1-5; tentative D call: TRBD1 (6 bases). V was clipped by 0 bases and J by 7 bases, with 16 bases between them. Germline CDR1 reads GTSNPN; CDR2 reads SVGIG (reference sequence). The CDR3 consists of 15 residues. Here the CDR3 reads CAWSVRGASRQPQHF. The DNA of the CDR3 is TGTGCCTGGAGTGTACGGGGGGCTAGTCGCCAGCCCCAGCATTTT.

J is TRBJ2-6 and V is TRBV15; D gene uncertain. Trimming shortened V by 5 bases and J by 2 bases, and 7 bases separated the two germline ends. The CDR3 contains 14 residues. Germline V gene lookup returns CDR1 LNHNV and CDR2 YYDKDF (reference sequence). The CDR3 sequence is CATSERAGANVLTF. DNA of the CDR3: TGTGCCACCAGCGAAAGGGCTGGGGCCAACGTCCTGACTTTC.

This chain links TRBV10-3 with TRBJ1-2, with D uncertain. There are 14 residues in the CDR3. V lost 0 bases and J lost 8, with 13 bases in between. The V gene's germline CDR1 is ENHRY and CDR2 SYGVKD. This chain's CDR3 is CAISESVGALGYTF. The DNA for the CDR3 is TGTGCCATCAGTGAGTCGGTGGGCGCGTTAGGCTACACCTTC.

This chain joins TRBV7-2 and TRBJ1-2; TRBD1 might be the D (5 bases). The CDR3 has 11 residues. Per the germline V gene, CDR1 is SGHTA and CDR2 is FQGNSA. CDR3 loop: CACGATYGYTF. CDR3 in DNA: TGTGCTTGTGGGGCTACCTATGGCTACACCTTC. The full variable domain, with the rest looked up from reference TRBV7-2 and TRBJ1-2, is GAGVSQSPSNKVTEKGKDVELRCDPISGHTALYWYRQSLGQGLEFLIYFQGNSAPDKSGLPSDRFSAERTGGSVSTLTIQRTQQEDSAVYLCACGATYGYTFGSGTRLTVV.

The V and J genes are TRBV2 and TRBJ2-6; 8 positions match TRBD2. The CDR3 spans 19 residues. The V and J ends lost 3 bases and 0 bases, in that order; junction bases with no gene match: 10. From germline, CDR1 is SNHLY and CDR2 FYNNEI. This CDR3 reads CASSDKGLAGFSGANVLTF. The DNA for the CDR3 is TGTGCCAGCAGTGATAAGGGTCTAGCGGGCTTCTCTGGGGCCAACGTCCTGACTTTC.